The rows below give T cell receptor beta chains drawn from one sample of a study of cytomegalovirus exposure and HLA in healthy donors. Profiled with immunoSEQ multiplex PCR; TCRdb holds only in-frame clones, not every one. Of some 150,000 clones in the sample, over 80% were seen once. Sequenced: PBMCs. These receptor sequences come from a man aged 35-49 years in good health and CMV-seronegative. Each CDR3 is given with its conserved first and last residue. D genes are given only for firm matches. Size is stated for part of the rows, as once, few or many counts, or as a class when the clone is expanded.

V	J	size	D	CDR3	DNA
TRBV4-1	TRBJ2-7	.	TRBD1	CASSPRTGAYEQYF	TGCGCCAGCAGCCCGCGGACAGGGGCCTACGAGCAGTACTTC
TRBV27	TRBJ2-7	few	TRBD1	CASSPSRGIAYEQYF	TGTGCCAGCAGTCCATCCAGGGGGATCGCCTACGAGCAGTACTTC
TRBV7-2	TRBJ2-3	.	TRBD2	CASSYIAGGNTDTQYF	TGTGCCAGCAGCTACATAGCGGGAGGAAACACAGATACGCAGTATTTT
TRBV7-9	TRBJ2-7	.	.	CASSDRTAEQYF	TGTGCCAGCAGCGACCGGACAGCCGAGCAGTACTTC
TRBV19	TRBJ1-5	.	TRBD1	CASSGTGGNNQPQHF	TGTGCCAGTAGCGGGACAGGGGGTAACAATCAGCCCCAGCATTTT
TRBV2	TRBJ1-1	.	.	CASSATGTEAFF	TGTGCCAGCAGTGCCACAGGGACTGAAGCTTTCTTT
TRBV19	TRBJ2-7	.	TRBD1	CASSIQGDSYEQYF	TGTGCCAGTAGTATCCAGGGGGACTCCTACGAGCAGTACTTC
TRBV25-1	TRBJ2-6	few	TRBD1	CASSDTGAGANVLTF	TGTGCCAGCAGTGATACAGGGGCTGGGGCCAACGTCCTGACTTTC
TRBV5-4	TRBJ2-3	.	TRBD2	CASSQWTSGPDTQYF	TGTGCCAGCAGCCAATGGACTAGCGGGCCAGATACGCAGTATTTT
TRBV4-3	TRBJ2-3	.	TRBD2	CASSQEARGGGTDTQYF	TGCGCCAGCAGCCAAGAGGCTCGCGGGGGGGGAACAGATACGCAGTATTTT
TRBV11-3	TRBJ1-3	.	TRBD1	CASSVGQAGNTIYF	TGTGCCAGCAGCGTGGGACAGGCTGGAAACACCATATATTTT
TRBV4-3	TRBJ2-7	.	TRBD2	CASSQDTLAGGYEQYF	TGCGCCAGCAGCCAAGATACCCTAGCGGGGGGCTACGAGCAGTACTTC
TRBV2	TRBJ1-1	.	.	CASGFLAGENTEAFF	TGTGCCAGCGGATTTCTCGCGGGGGAGAACACTGAAGCTTTCTTT